This T cell receptor beta chain is drawn from a study of neoadjuvant nivolumab and ipilimumab in lung cancer. General observations from the study: Resected tumors had greater TCR richness and clonality than uninvolved lung. Only two of four nivolumab-treated tumors gained richness and clonality by surgery.

The germline V gene has CDR1 SGHRS and CDR2 YFSETQ. V gave up 2 bases and J gave up 1 base, with 15 bases separating them. The CDR3 length is 16 residues. As to this clone: What it binds is not known.

The table came from immunoSEQ multiplex PCR; TCRdb's copy has only in-frame clones and leaves some out. This sample has 15,000 to 20,000 clones; more than 75% occur once, and the top ten carry over 2%. The sequenced sample was peripheral blood, obtained before neoadjuvant nivolumab, alone or with ipilimumab. The sequence was obtained from an adult with non-small cell lung cancer. The gene calls are TRBV5-1 and TRBJ2-5; TRBD1 is a possible D gene (5 bases). The CDR3 loop is CASSFTPTGTQETQYF. The CDR3 nucleotides read TGCGCCAGCAGCTTCACGCCCACAGGTACCCAAGAGACCCAGTACTTC.